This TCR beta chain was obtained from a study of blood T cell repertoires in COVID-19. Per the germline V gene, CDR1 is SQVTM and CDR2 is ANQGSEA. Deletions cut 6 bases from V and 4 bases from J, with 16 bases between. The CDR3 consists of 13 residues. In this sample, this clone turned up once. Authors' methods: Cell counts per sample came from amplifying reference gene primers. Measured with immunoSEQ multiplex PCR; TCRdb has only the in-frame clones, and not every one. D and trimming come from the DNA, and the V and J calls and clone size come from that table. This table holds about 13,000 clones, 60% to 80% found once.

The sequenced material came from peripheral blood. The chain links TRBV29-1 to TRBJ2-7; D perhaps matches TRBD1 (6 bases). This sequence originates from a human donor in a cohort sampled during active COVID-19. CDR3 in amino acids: CSVKGGPSYEQYF. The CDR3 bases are TGCAGCGTAAAAGGGGGACCTTCGTACGAGCAGTACTTC.